This T cell receptor (beta chain) was retrieved from a study of T cell repertoires in cytomegalovirus infection (dated by TCRdb to 2018 to 2020). Turning to the overall study: Recently identified HLA-C-restricted CMV epitopes, whose presentation resists viral immunomodulation, were targeted by peptide stimulations together with well-studied HLA-B-restricted epitopes. Donor HLA type was relevant to the analysis, as public TCR beta signatures indicated carriage of CMV infection together with the matching HLA type.

Instrument on record: Illumina HiSeq 1500. TCRdb passed the public sequencing reads through fastp at Q25 and MiXCR, retaining productive beta sequences. Rows with a matching CDR3 protein are joined into one entry that keeps the most common DNA and genes. The sample profile shows about 570,000 distinct CDR3 sequences; roughly 43% of them were found once. The ten largest account for more than 40% of the sample. Here is what the overall study found, with its caveats: The ex vivo response was dominated by HLA-C-restricted CMV-specific TCR beta clonotypes, which also provided the single most frequent clonotype in two of eight donors. Carriers of CMV infection plus the relevant HLA type were discriminated by the cumulative frequency of public TCR beta family members in the study cohort and in an independent roughly 340-donor cohort.

There are 14 amino acids in the CDR3, from cysteine to phenylalanine inclusive. The retained sequence is limited to the CDR3, 42 bases, with the frame set at the first base. CDR1 and CDR2 are drawn from the germline V gene: SGHAT, FQNNGV. The germline ends are 11 bases apart after V is trimmed by 2 bases and J by 7 bases. This specimen's treatment or condition label, per the study, means: in vitro stimulation with specific CMV peptide epitopes to enrich CMV-specific T cells. This clonotype was recorded a few times. This receptor's antigen is unknown. No per-base quality is available; no much larger clone lies one base away.

The TCR originated in a human donor in good health (CMV status not recorded). Some clones in this sample may be carry-over from other donors' samples. This sequence uses TRBV11-2 and TRBJ2-2, with an unclear D gene assignment. The sample in question was cultured PBMCs, obtained from culture after CMV antigen stimulation. CDR3 protein: CASSLFGAIGELFF. The nucleotide sequence is given as TGTGCCAGCAGCTTATTCGGAGCGATCGGGGAGCTGTTTTTT.